One and the same sample provided the 23 T cell receptor beta chains below, sequenced in a study of blood T cell repertoires in COVID-19. TCRdb's copy holds only in-frame clones and misses some; the assay was immunoSEQ multiplex PCR. The table shows 80,000 to 100,000 clones, with about 89% occurring only once. Sample: peripheral blood. All receptors come from a human donor with active COVID-19. The donor label of this sample is uncertain.

This sequence joins TRBV10-2 and TRBJ2-7; perhaps TRBD1 as D (5 bases). The V gene lost 2 bases and the J gene lost 2 bases, with 10 bases spanning the gap. The CDR3 spans 14 residues. Germline V gene sequence: CDR1 WSHSY, CDR2 SAAADI. This CDR3 is CASSEGHRTYEQYF. CDR3 DNA: TGCGCCAGCAGTGAGGGTCACAGGACCTACGAGCAGTACTTC.

V gene TRBV6-5 combines with J gene TRBJ2-1; 9 bases align to TRBD2. The CDR3 consists of 12 residues. Trimming cost V 6 bases and J 10 bases; bases outside gene matches: 4. The germline CDR1 and CDR2 sequences are MNHEY and SVGAGI. CDR3 bases: TGTGCCAGCAGGCGGGGGGGCCAAGAGCAGTTCTTC. It codes for CASRRGGQEQFF.

This chain uses TRBV15 with TRBJ1-5; D gene uncertain. This CDR3 is built from 13 residues. Germline loops: CDR1 LNHNV, CDR2 YYDKDF (reference sequence). Trimming pared 6 bases from V and 4 bases from J, leaving 10 bases between. For the CDR3, the DNA is TGTGCCACCAGTTGGGAGATTAATCAGCCCCAGCATTTT. Protein product: CATSWEINQPQHF. Supplemented by reference TRBV15 and TRBJ1-5, the full variable domain reads DAMVIQNPRYQVTQFGKPVTLSCSQTLNHNVMYWYQQKSSQAPKLLFHYYDKDFNNEADTPDNFQSRRPNTSFCFLDIRSPGLGDTAMYLCATSWEINQPQHFGDGTRLSIL.

The chain employs TRBV15 and TRBJ2-7, with 8 bases identical to TRBD2. The CDR3 loop spans 14 amino acids. V lost 5 bases to trimming and J lost 5 bases; unmatched junction nucleotides: 8. In germline, CDR1 is LNHNV, CDR2 YYDKDF (reference sequence). The CDR3 here is CATSLIAGPHEQYF. The CDR3 bases are TGTGCCACCAGCCTGATAGCGGGGCCCCACGAGCAGTACTTC.

V usage is TRBV28 and J usage is TRBJ1-1; D call uncertain. Trimming took off 4 bases at V and 13 bases at J, with 19 bases between the two ends. This CDR3 has 13 amino acids. Germline V CDR1 and CDR2: MDHEN, SYDVKM. CDR3 in DNA: TGTGCCAGCAGTTCTAACTCATACTTGTCGATTTTCTTT. This gives the protein CASSSNSYLSIFF.

As DNA, the CDR3 is TGTGCCAGCAGCCTCTCCGGGGGGATCGCGACGCAGTATTTT. It codes for CASSLSGGIATQYF. This chain joins TRBV27 and TRBJ2-3; 7 bases are a match to TRBD2. The CDR3 covers 14 residues. CDR1 and CDR2 from the germline V gene are MNHEY and SMNVEV (reference sequence). Trimming cost V 6 bases and J 9 bases; bases outside gene matches: 12.

This chain uses TRBV3-1 (or the pseudogene TRBV3-2) with TRBJ2-7; 13 nucleotides align to TRBD2. The germline gives CDR1 LGHDT, CDR2 YNNKEL (reference sequence). The CDR3 loop spans 16 amino acids. V shed 2 bases and J 6 bases; nucleotides not matched to a gene: 7. CDR3 coding DNA: TGTGCCAGCAGCCAACTAACTAGCGGGGGGGATGCCGAGCAGTACTTC. Its translation: CASSQLTSGGDAEQYF.

This rearrangement joins TRBV7-9 to TRBJ2-7, with 10 positions matching TRBD2. Unmatched junction bases numbered 5, after V lost 5 bases and J lost 4 bases. CDR3 length: 14 amino acids. Germline lookup yields CDR1 SEHNR and CDR2 FQNEAQ (reference sequence). DNA of the CDR3: TGTGCCAGCAGCGCCGGGACTAGCGAATACGAGCAGTACTTC. This sequence encodes CASSAGTSEYEQYF.

The chain recombines TRBV2 with TRBJ2-5; 9 bases fit TRBD1. V lost 8 bases to trimming and J lost 3 bases; unmatched junction nucleotides: 4. The CDR3 has 13 residues. Germline-derived CDR1 and CDR2 are SNHLY and FYNNEI. The CDR3 sequence: CASLGQGKETQYF. The CDR3 DNA reads TGTGCCAGCCTGGGACAGGGCAAAGAGACCCAGTACTTC.

The chain combines TRBV5-1 with TRBJ1-1; TRBD1 agrees at 7 bases. V lost 4 bases and J lost 1; bases outside the gene matches: 4. CDR1 and CDR2 (germline): SGHRS, YFSETQ. The CDR3 runs 14 residues. The chain's CDR3 is CASSRGTENTEAFF. CDR3 in DNA: TGCGCCAGCAGCCGCGGGACAGAGAACACTGAAGCTTTCTTT. The full variable domain, rest sourced from reference TRBV5-1 and TRBJ1-1, is KAGVTQTPRYLIKTRGQQVTLSCSPISGHRSVSWYQQTPGQGLQFLFEYFSETQRNKGNFPGRFSGRQFSNSRSEMNVSTLELGDSALYLCASSRGTENTEAFFGQGTRLTVV.

J is TRBJ2-1 and V is TRBV6-6, with 11 positions matching TRBD2. The CDR3 has 15 residues. The germline CDR1 and CDR2 sequences are MNHNY and SVGAGI (reference sequence). J was trimmed by 10 bases and V by 6 bases; bases with no gene match: 11. The CDR3 nucleotides are TGTGCCAGCAGGGGGACTAGCGGTCCCCAAAGGGAGCAGTTCTTC. It specifies CASRGTSGPQREQFF.

This chain links TRBV3-1 (or the pseudogene TRBV3-2) with TRBJ1-4; D gene uncertain. V was shortened by 4 bases and J by 5 bases, with 5 bases between the two germline ends. Germline V gene lookup returns CDR1 LGHDT and CDR2 YNNKEL (reference sequence). There are 12 residues in the CDR3. CDR3 protein: CASSLANEKLFF. In DNA, the CDR3 is TGTGCCAGCAGCCTCGCGAATGAAAAACTGTTTTTT.

A single count supports this clone. The junction departs from the called germline gene at one end, perhaps through a read error. CDR3 DNA sequence: TGTGCTAGCAGCTTAGCGACGGAGGCCGAAGAGACCCAGTACTTC. This encodes CASSLATEAEETQYF. The gene calls are TRBV7-7 and TRBJ2-5; a weak D match, TRBD2 (5 bases). The CDR3 is made up of 15 amino acids. From germline, CDR1 is SSHAT and CDR2 FNYEAQ (reference sequence).

The chain recombines TRBV6-4 with TRBJ1-4; possibly TRBD1 for D (6 bases). Germline loops: CDR1 MRHNA, CDR2 SNTAGT. This CDR3 has 13 residues. The ends were cut back, 4 bases at V and 10 bases at J, with 13 bases in the middle. Written as DNA, the CDR3 is TGTGCCAGCAGTGCCTCGGGGGCCGGAAAACTGTTTTTT. Amino acid sequence: CASSASGAGKLFF.

The V gene is TRBV6-5, the J gene TRBJ1-1; D is possibly TRBD1 (6 bases). Germline CDR1 MNHEY, CDR2 SVGAGI. The CDR3 totals 13 residues. V was trimmed by 6 bases and J by 1 base, leaving 9 bases between them. The CDR3 sequence: CASRQGKNTEAFF. The CDR3 DNA reads TGTGCCAGCAGGCAGGGGAAGAACACTGAAGCTTTCTTT.

The chain couples TRBV19 to TRBJ2-5; a weak D match, TRBD2 (6 bases). This CDR3 has 16 amino acids. Germline CDR1 is LNHDA and CDR2 is SQIVND (reference sequence). Trimming took 1 base from V and 9 from J, leaving 21 bases between them. DNA of the CDR3: TGTGCCAGTAGTATAGGCAGCGGGCTGCGGCCCACGGCCCAGTACTTC. This codes for CASSIGSGLRPTAQYF. Full variable domain (rest looked up from reference TRBV19 and TRBJ2-5): DGGITQSPKYLFRKEGQNVTLSCEQNLNHDAMYWYRQDPGQGLRLIYYSQIVNDFQKGDIAEGYSVSREKKESFPLTVTSAQKNPTAFYLCASSIGSGLRPTAQYFGPGTRLLVL.

The rearrangement uses TRBV27 and TRBJ1-4; no firm D call. The V and J ends lost 4 bases and 8 bases respectively, with 17 bases between them. The CDR3 sequence is 15 residues long. From germline, CDR1 is MNHEY and CDR2 SMNVEV (reference sequence). The CDR3 coding sequence is TGTGCCAGCAGTTCCTCGCAGGTGGTAGGAGAAAAACTGTTTTTT. Its protein is CASSSSQVVGEKLFF.

The chain couples TRBV13 to TRBJ2-3; D is perhaps TRBD2 (5 bases). The CDR3 is 13 residues long. The germline CDR1 and CDR2 sequences are PRHDT and FYEKMQ (reference sequence). Trimming stripped 5 bases from V and 7 bases from J, with 13 bases between. CDR3 bases: TGTGCCAGCAGCCATGGGCCGGGGAATACGCAGTATTTT. It yields the protein CASSHGPGNTQYF.

This clone was seen only a few times. The chain combines TRBV6-4 with TRBJ1-5, with 10 nucleotides matching TRBD1. V was clipped by 4 bases and J by 2 bases; unmatched bases: 2. Germline CDR1 reads MRHNA; CDR2 reads SNTAGT. CDR3 size: 15 residues. The CDR3 bases are TGTGCCAGCAGTGCCGGGACAGGGGGCAATCAGCCCCAGCATTTT. It translates to CASSAGTGGNQPQHF.

The V and J genes are TRBV6-5 and TRBJ1-1, with 7 bases fitting TRBD1. Germline V lookup: CDR1 MNHEY, CDR2 SVGAGI. The trim removed 6 bases at V and 0 bases at J, leaving 4 bases unmatched. The CDR3 totals 14 residues. The CDR3 nucleotides are TGTGCCAGCAGGAGGGACAGCATGAACACTGAAGCTTTCTTT. The encoded protein is CASRRDSMNTEAFF.

The V gene is TRBV7-9, the J gene TRBJ2-3; D unresolved. Trimming shortened V by 1 base and J by 3 bases, and 11 bases separated the two germline ends. CDR3 length: 15 amino acids. The germline CDR1 and CDR2 sequences are SEHNR and FQNEAQ (reference sequence). The CDR3 DNA reads as TGTGCCAGCAGCTTAGGCTGGCTCTCGACAGATACGCAGTATTTT. It translates to CASSLGWLSTDTQYF.

The chain combines TRBV19 with TRBJ1-5; D unclear. The CDR3 extends over 15 amino acids. Germline V lookup: CDR1 LNHDA, CDR2 SQIVND (reference sequence). Trimming cost V 2 bases and J 3 bases, with 11 bases left between them. The CDR3 loop reads CASSIREWDNQPQHF. The CDR3 DNA follows: TGTGCCAGTAGTATAAGGGAGTGGGACAATCAGCCCCAGCATTTT.

This sequence joins TRBV29-1 and TRBJ2-7; D is uncertain. CDR1 SQVTM and CDR2 ANQGSEA come from the germline V gene. The CDR3 contains 11 residues. The V end lost 7 bases, the J end lost 2 bases, and 9 bases lay between the germline ends. The CDR3 region has the DNA TGCAGCGCGGCTACCCCCTACGAGCAGTACTTC. This translates into CSAATPYEQYF.